This TCR beta chain stems from a study of Graves' ophthalmopathy and Graves' hyperthyroidism. Whole-study context: No treatment had been given when peripheral blood was collected at initial diagnosis.

This clonotype was seen ten or more times. What it binds is unknown. General study points: Most thyroid clonotypes expanded beyond 0.001 frequency were also found in blood.

Transcripts of RNA were the source for amplifying TCR beta CDR3 regions. First-round RT-PCR relied on HTBI primers, and a second-round multiplex PCR came next. TCRdb ran MiXCR on the multiplex PCR reads and lists one entry per CDR3 protein. The profile shows 200,000 to 250,000 distinct CDR3 sequences, 20% to 25% of them singletons. Excluded: other autoimmune disease, uncontrolled infection, pregnancy or lactation. What supplied the PBMCs was roughly 10 ml of fresh peripheral blood. Input material: peripheral blood. The TCR sequence derives from a woman aged 45-59 years with Graves' ophthalmopathy.

Here the CDR3 DNA reads TGCAGTGCTAGAGGGGTCTTGCAGGGCTTCTTCTCTGGAAACACCATATATTTT. Protein: CSARGVLQGFFSGNTIYF. The chain has TRBV20-1 and TRBJ1-3; possibly TRBD1 for D (5 bases). The germline gives CDR1 DFQATT, CDR2 SNEGSKA (reference sequence). V lost 1 base to trimming and J lost 0 bases, with 19 bases between them. The CDR3 consists of 18 residues.